These T cell receptor beta chains were read from a single sample in a study of OX40 agonist ivuxolimab in advanced cancers. Measured with immunoSEQ multiplex PCR; TCRdb has only the in-frame clones, and not every one. Among tens of thousands of clones listed, about 83% were seen once. The specimen was CD4+ or CD8+ T cells sorted from blood, collected in a trial of the OX40 agonist ivuxolimab. These receptors all come from an adult with an advanced solid tumor such as melanoma, head and neck, liver or kidney cancer. CDR3s include the opening cysteine and the closing phenylalanine or tryptophan. A D gene is named only where the DNA matches it firmly. A row's size may be missing; if present it is once, few, many or a size class.

d_call | j_call | cdr3_length | v_call | clone_size | cdr3_nt | cdr3_aa
TRBD1 | TRBJ2-3 | 15 | TRBV18 | - | TGTGCCAGCTCACCTCAACAGGGGAGCACAGATACGCAGTATTTT | CASSPQQGSTDTQYF
TRBD1 | TRBJ1-6 | 14 | TRBV2 | once | TGTGCCAGCAGTTGGACAGGCGAAAATTCACCCCTCCACTTT | CASSWTGENSPLHF
- | TRBJ1-6 | 15 | TRBV4-3 | - | TGCGCCAGCAGCCAAGAGAAGCAAGATAATTCACCCCTCCACTTT | CASSQEKQDNSPLHF
- | TRBJ2-5 | 14 | TRBV28 | once | TGTGCCAGCAGTTGGGCAGCCGGGACAGAGACCCAGTACTTC | CASSWAAGTETQYF
- | TRBJ2-7 | 14 | TRBV6-5 | - | TGTGCCAGCAGTTACTCGGGCGCCCGGTACGAGCAGTACTTC | CASSYSGARYEQYF
- | TRBJ1-1 | 15 | TRBV28 | once | TGTGCCAGTCCGGACAGTAGAGGCGGGAACACTGAAGCTTTCTTT | CASPDSRGGNTEAFF
TRBD2 | TRBJ2-7 | 14 | TRBV11-2 | - | TGTGCCAGCAGCCCGGGACTAGCGACCTACGAGCAGTACTTC | CASSPGLATYEQYF
- | TRBJ1-2 | 13 | TRBV11-2 | - | TGTGCCAGCAGCTTAGCTCAGGAGTATGGCTACACCTTC | CASSLAQEYGYTF
TRBD1 | TRBJ2-2 | 17 | TRBV5-1 | - | TGCGCCAGCAGCCCCGGCCGGGACAGGAGAAACACCGGGGAGCTGTTTTTT | CASSPGRDRRNTGELFF
TRBD2 | TRBJ2-7 | 16 | TRBV18 | - | TGTGCCAGCTCACCTCGGACTAGCGGGCTCTCCTACGAGCAGTACTTC | CASSPRTSGLSYEQYF
TRBD1 | TRBJ2-3 | 13 | TRBV18 | - | TGTGCCAGCTCACAGGACAGGGTCGATACGCAGTATTTT | CASSQDRVDTQYF
TRBD1 | TRBJ2-2 | 14 | TRBV5-1 | - | TGCGCCAGCAGTCGTACAGGGGTGGACGGGGAGCTGTTTTTT | CASSRTGVDGELFF
- | TRBJ2-7 | 12 | TRBV7-2 | few | TGTGCCAGCAGCTTAAGGGGGTACGAGCAGTACTTC | CASSLRGYEQYF
- | TRBJ1-6 | 14 | TRBV18 | - | TGTGCCAGCTCATCCAGGACCGAGAATTCACCCCTCCACTTT | CASSSRTENSPLHF
- | TRBJ2-3 | 13 | TRBV11-2 | once | TGTGCCAGCAGCTTGGGCTACACAGATACGCAGTATTTT | CASSLGYTDTQYF
- | TRBJ2-5 | 15 | TRBV27 | - | TGTGCCAGCAGTAGGAGGACAGAAAGCCAAGAGACCCAGTACTTC | CASSRRTESQETQYF
TRBD1 | TRBJ1-1 | 15 | TRBV28 | - | TGTGCCAGCAGTTCCAGGACAGGGCTGGTTACTGAAGCTTTCTTT | CASSSRTGLVTEAFF
- | TRBJ1-1 | 14 | TRBV19 | once | TGTGCCAGTAGTCTCTTAGCGAGGGGGACTGAAGCTTTCTTT | CASSLLARGTEAFF
TRBD1 | TRBJ1-2 | 14 | TRBV5-8 | - | TGTGCCAGCAGCTTGGACAGGGGGCAGGACGGCTACACCTTC | CASSLDRGQDGYTF
- | TRBJ1-5 | 14 | TRBV5-1 | once | TGCGCCAGCAGCTTCGGTGACGGAGATCAGCCCCAGCATTTT | CASSFGDGDQPQHF
- | TRBJ1-2 | 14 | TRBV25-1 | - | TGTGCCAGCAGTGACGACAGGACTAACTATGGCTACACCTTC | CASSDDRTNYGYTF
- | TRBJ2-7 | 15 | TRBV10-3 | - | TGTGCCATCAGTCCCGGGGACGTTGGCTCCTACGAGCAGTACTTC | CAISPGDVGSYEQYF
- | TRBJ1-1 | 13 | TRBV7-2 | - | TGTGCCAGCAGCTTTGCCCGTAACACTGAAGCTTTCTTT | CASSFARNTEAFF
- | TRBJ2-1 | 13 | TRBV11-2 | - | TGTGCCAGCAGCCCCGGGCCATACAATGAGCAGTTCTTC | CASSPGPYNEQFF